This T cell receptor (beta chain) appears in the sequencing data of a study of cytomegalovirus exposure and HLA in healthy donors. The CDR3 runs to 15 residues. V shed 4 bases, J shed 3 bases, and the junction held 8 bases outside the gene matches. Germline V CDR1 and CDR2: MNHEY, SMNVEV (reference sequence). Amplification used 60 Vbeta primers and 13 Jbeta primers. The assay was immunoSEQ multiplex PCR, and TCRdb's table has in-frame clones only and misses some. The sample records around 200,000 clones, about 79% being singletons. The sample comprised PBMCs. The clonotype comes from a man between 18 and 29 years old in good health and CMV-seronegative. The genes are TRBV27 and TRBJ1-1, with 7 bases matching TRBD1. The chain's CDR3 is CASSSRQGVDTEAFF. The CDR3 region has the DNA TGTGCCAGCAGTTCAAGACAGGGCGTGGACACTGAAGCTTTCTTT.